This T cell receptor beta chain was retrieved from a study of identical twins. Unique molecular identifiers were present on the cDNA, and a universal primer site came from template switching. TCRdb fed the 5' RACE reads into MiXCR, producing one record per CDR3 protein. The table has more than 650,000 distinct CDR3 sequences, around 6% seen once. This clonotype has a count of ten or more. The germline CDR1 and CDR2 sequences are ENHRY and SYGVKD. Trimming cost V 5 bases and J 0 bases, with 11 bases left between them. The CDR3 totals 15 residues. The sequence derives from a man younger than 30 in good health. The sequenced sample consisted of naive T cells sorted from blood. J is TRBJ2-1 and V is TRBV10-3, with D maybe TRBD2 (5 bases). The CDR3 coding sequence is TGTGCCATCAGTTTAGCGTTTAGCTCCTACAATGAGCAGTTCTTC. Encoded protein: CAISLAFSSYNEQFF.